The clone carrying this T cell receptor beta chain was seen at least ten times. Antigen unknown. Trimming pared 5 bases from V and 7 bases from J, leaving 17 bases between. The CDR3 is 14 residues long. CDR1 is MNHNS, CDR2 SASEGT, per germline. The hyperthyroidism patients had a new diagnosis of under 2 months' duration and were aged 18 to 65. This sample was included in a study of Graves' ophthalmopathy and Graves' hyperthyroidism. Study overall: Stable hyperthyroidism meant no ophthalmopathy within 18 months of follow-up. Study findings and constraints: Detected in blood as well were most expanded thyroid clonotypes with frequency above 0.001. A model built from 13 signatures distinguished ophthalmopathy from stable hyperthyroidism with about 86% sensitivity and less than 83% specificity.

RNA served as the template for amplifying TCR beta CDR3 regions. First-round RT-PCR relied on HTBI primers, and a second-round multiplex PCR came next. TCRdb reprocessed the multiplex PCR reads with MiXCR, giving one entry per CDR3 protein. The data show approximately 540,000 distinct CDR3 sequences, 39% seen once. This chain uses TRBV6-1 with TRBJ1-1; D gene ambiguous. This TCR derives from an adult man with Graves' hyperthyroidism. Sequenced: peripheral blood or thyroid tissue (not recorded which). The CDR3 loop is CASSNVRAANEAFF. Here the CDR3 DNA reads TGTGCCAGCAGTAATGTCCGGGCCGCGAATGAAGCTTTCTTT.